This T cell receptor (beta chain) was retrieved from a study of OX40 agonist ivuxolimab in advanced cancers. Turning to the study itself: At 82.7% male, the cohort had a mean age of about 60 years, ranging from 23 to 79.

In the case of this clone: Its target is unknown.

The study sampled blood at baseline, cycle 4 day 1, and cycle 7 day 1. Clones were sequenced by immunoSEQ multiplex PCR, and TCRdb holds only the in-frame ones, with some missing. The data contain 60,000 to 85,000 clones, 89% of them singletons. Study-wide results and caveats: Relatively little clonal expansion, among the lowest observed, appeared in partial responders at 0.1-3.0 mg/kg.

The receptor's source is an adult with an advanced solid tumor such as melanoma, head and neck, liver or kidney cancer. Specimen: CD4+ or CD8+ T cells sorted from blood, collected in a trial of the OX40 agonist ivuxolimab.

The CDR3 protein is CASYRFQGEGYTF. The CDR3 nucleotides read TGTGCCAGTTACAGGTTTCAGGGTGAGGGCTACACCTTC. V is TRBV28 and J is TRBJ1-2, with D possibly being TRBD1 (5 bases). Per the germline V gene, CDR1 is MDHEN and CDR2 is SYDVKM. The CDR3 totals 13 residues. V was trimmed by 9 bases and J by 8 bases, leaving 19 bases between them.